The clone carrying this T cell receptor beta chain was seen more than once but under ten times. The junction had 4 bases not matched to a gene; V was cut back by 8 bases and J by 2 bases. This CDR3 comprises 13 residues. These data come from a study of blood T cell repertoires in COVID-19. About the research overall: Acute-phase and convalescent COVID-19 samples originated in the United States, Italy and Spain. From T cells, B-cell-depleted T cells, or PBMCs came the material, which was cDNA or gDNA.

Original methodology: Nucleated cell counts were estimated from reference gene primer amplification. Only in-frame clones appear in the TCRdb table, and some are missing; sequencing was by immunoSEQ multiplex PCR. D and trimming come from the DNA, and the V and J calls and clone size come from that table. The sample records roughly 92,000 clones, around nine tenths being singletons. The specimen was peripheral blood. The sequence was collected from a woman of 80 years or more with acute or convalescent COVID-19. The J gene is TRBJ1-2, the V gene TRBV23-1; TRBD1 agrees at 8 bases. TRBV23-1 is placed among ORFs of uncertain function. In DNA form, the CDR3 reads TGCGCCAGCTGCCGGGACAGGAACTATGGCTACACCTTC. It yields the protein CASCRDRNYGYTF.